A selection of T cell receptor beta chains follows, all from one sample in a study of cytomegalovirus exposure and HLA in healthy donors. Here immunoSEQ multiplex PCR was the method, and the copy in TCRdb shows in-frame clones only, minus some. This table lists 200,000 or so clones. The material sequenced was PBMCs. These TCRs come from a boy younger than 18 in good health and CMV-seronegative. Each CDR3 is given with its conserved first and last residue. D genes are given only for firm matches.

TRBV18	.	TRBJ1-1	TGTGCCAGCTCACCACGGGACATCAGCCCTGAAGCTTTCTTT	CASSPRDISPEAFF
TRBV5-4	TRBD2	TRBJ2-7	TGTGCCAGCAGCATTAGCGGGGGGGCCTCCTACGAGCAGTACTTC	CASSISGGASYEQYF
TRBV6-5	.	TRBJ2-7	TGTGCCAGCAGCTACGCACCTGCCAGAACCTACGAGCAGTACTTC	CASSYAPARTYEQYF
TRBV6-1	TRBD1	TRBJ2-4	TGTGCCAGCAGTGAATTTAGGACAGGGGGACGCAACATTCAGTACTTC	CASSEFRTGGRNIQYF
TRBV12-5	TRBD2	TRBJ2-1	TGTGCTAGTGCCTTGGGTTATATGGGGGGGGAAGCTAATGAGCAGTTCTTC	CASALGYMGGEANEQFF
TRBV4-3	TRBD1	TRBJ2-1	TGCGCCAGCAGCCAAGACACAGGGGGCTCTTACAATGAGCAGTTCTTC	CASSQDTGGSYNEQFF
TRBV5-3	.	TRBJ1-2	TGTGCCAGAAGCCCCCCAGGGGTATGCGATGGCTACACCTTC	CARSPPGVCDGYTF
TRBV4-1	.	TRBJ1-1	TGCGCCAGCAGCCAACCAGGGGCTGAAGCTTTCTTT	CASSQPGAEAFF
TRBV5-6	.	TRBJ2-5	TGTGCCAGCAGCCTGAGGGAGACCCAGTACTTC	CASSLRETQYF
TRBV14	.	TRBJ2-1	TGTGCCAGCAGCCAAGACAGGAATACCTACAATGAGCAGTTCTTC	CASSQDRNTYNEQFF
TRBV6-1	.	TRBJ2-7	TGTGCCAGCAGTGACCAAGGGAACGGGGTCCTCTACGAGCAGTACTTC	CASSDQGNGVLYEQYF
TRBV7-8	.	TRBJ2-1	TGTGCCAGCAGCCGATCAACCGGGACTGTCTTCTTC	CASSRSTGTVFF
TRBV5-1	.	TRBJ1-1	TGCGCCAGCAGCTTTGCAGGGGCGGAAACTGAAGCTTTCTTT	CASSFAGAETEAFF
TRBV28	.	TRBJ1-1	TGTGCCAGCAGTGCGGACTCTCAAGGTCGCACTGAAGCTTTCTTT	CASSADSQGRTEAFF
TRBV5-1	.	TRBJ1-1	TGCGCCAGCAGCTTGAACAGGAACACTGAAGCTTTCTTT	CASSLNRNTEAFF
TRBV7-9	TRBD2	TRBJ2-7	TGTGCCAGCAGCTGGGGGACTAGCGGGGGGAGCCTCCTCTACGAGCAGTACTTC	CASSWGTSGGSLLYEQYF